This entry lists 16 T cell receptor beta chains sequenced from one sample in a study of blood T cells in healthy people across ages. For the second PCR, which ran for about 6 to 11 cycles, a sample-barcoded 5' primer and a J-beta primer mix were used. A single record per CDR3 protein comes from TCRdb applying MiXCR to the 5' RACE reads. The sample has roughly 1.5 million distinct CDR3 sequences; 40% to 45% are singletons. Specimen: blood. These receptors all come from a woman under 30 in good health.

This chain uses TRBV27 with TRBJ1-6; TRBD1 is a possible D gene (6 bases). Trimming pared 3 bases from V and 7 bases from J, leaving 16 bases between. Germline V gene lookup returns CDR1 MNHEY and CDR2 SMNVEV (reference sequence). This CDR3 region has 16 residues. CDR3 DNA sequence: TGTGCCAGCAGTTTTATAACCAGGGGAGACAATTCACCCCTCCACTTT. Protein sequence: CASSFITRGDNSPLHF.

J is TRBJ1-2 and V is TRBV9; D may be TRBD1 (5 bases). Germline V gene data show CDR1 as SGDLS and CDR2 as YYNGEE. Trimming cost V 4 bases and J 5 bases, with 18 bases left between them. This CDR3 region has 15 residues. DNA for the CDR3: TGTGCCAGCAGCCCCTCATTGGGGGTGAGGTATGGCTACACCTTC. This gives the protein CASSPSLGVRYGYTF. Filled out from reference TRBV9 and TRBJ1-2, the complete variable domain reads DSGVTQTPKHLITATGQRVTLRCSPRSGDLSVYWYQQSLDQGLQFLIQYYNGEERAKGNILERFSAQQFPDLHSELNLSSLELGDSALYFCASSPSLGVRYGYTFGSGTRLTVV.

This clonotype was seen a handful of times. The CDR3 bases are TGCAGTGCTAGAAATCCAGGGCAGAACACTGAAGCTTTCTTT. Translating gives CSARNPGQNTEAFF. The V call is TRBV20-1, the J call TRBJ1-1; tentative D call: TRBD1 (5 bases). Germline-derived CDR1 and CDR2 are DFQATT and SNEGSKA (reference sequence). The CDR3 has 14 residues. With 2 bases removed from V and 1 base from J, the gap between germline ends came to 11 bases.

This clonotype was picked up a small number of times. The chain employs TRBV10-3 and TRBJ2-3; D ambiguous. Germline CDR1 is ENHRY and CDR2 is SYGVKD. The CDR3 totals 14 residues. Trimming removed 8 bases from V and 0 bases from J, with 12 bases in between. In DNA form, the CDR3 reads TGTGCCATCCGCGGAAATCCTAGCACAGATACGCAGTATTTT. This sequence encodes CAIRGNPSTDTQYF.

V gene TRBV27 combines with J gene TRBJ2-3; 8 bases are a match to TRBD2. Trimming removed 0 bases from V and 4 bases from J; junction bases left unmatched: 3. Germline V CDR1 and CDR2: MNHEY, SMNVEV (reference sequence). The CDR3 length is 15 residues. The CDR3 DNA follows: TGTGCCAGCAGTTTATCGGCGGGAGGCCCAGATACGCAGTATTTT. Translated, it gives CASSLSAGGPDTQYF.

V is TRBV29-1 and J is TRBJ2-3; 11 bases map to TRBD2. CDR1 and CDR2 from the germline V gene are SQVTM and ANQGSEA. The CDR3 spans 17 residues. Trimming removed 8 bases from V and 2 bases from J; junction bases left unmatched: 15. CDR3 loop: CSTVLAGDAPDTDTQYF. Written as DNA, the CDR3 is TGCAGCACCGTACTAGCGGGAGACGCACCAGACACAGATACGCAGTATTTT.

The chain couples TRBV4-3 to TRBJ2-5; D is undetermined. V was cut by 1 base and J by 1 base, with 10 bases left in between. Germline assignment: CDR1 LGHNA and CDR2 YSLEER. The CDR3 has 15 residues. CDR3 sequence: CASSQGLNSQETQYF. CDR3 sequence (DNA): TGCGCCAGCAGCCAAGGGTTAAACAGCCAAGAGACCCAGTACTTC.

The rearrangement joins TRBV6-6 to TRBJ1-2; perhaps TRBD1 as D (6 bases). The germline V gene encodes CDR1 MNHNY and CDR2 SVGAGI (reference sequence). Trimming took off 7 bases at V and 7 bases at J, with 10 bases between the two ends. CDR3 length: 11 amino acids. The CDR3 loop is CASNQGGGYTF. Here the CDR3 DNA reads TGTGCCAGCAACCAAGGGGGTGGCTACACCTTC.

The chain uses TRBV12-3 or TRBV12-4 and TRBJ1-1; D unresolved. Trimming took off 2 bases at V and 1 base at J, with 8 bases between the two ends. The CDR3 sequence is 14 residues long. The CDR3 loop reads CASSLLYKNTEAFF. Written as DNA, the CDR3 is TGTGCCAGCAGTTTACTATACAAGAACACTGAAGCTTTCTTT.

The chain uses TRBV27 and TRBJ1-1; D unresolved. V lost 3 bases, J lost 9 bases, and 11 bases lay in between. In germline, CDR1 is MNHEY, CDR2 SMNVEV (reference sequence). The CDR3 totals 12 residues. The CDR3 nucleotides are TGTGCCAGCAGTTTCGGGGTAGGTAAAGCTTTCTTT. Translated: CASSFGVGKAFF.

This chain joins TRBV11-2 and TRBJ1-1, with D uncertain. Looked up from germline, CDR1 is SGHAT and CDR2 is FQNNGV. Trimming shortened V by 0 bases and J by 3 bases, and 14 bases separated the two germline ends. The CDR3 has 16 residues. The CDR3 DNA sequence: TGTGCCAGCAGCTTAGATTTAAGAACTCGAGACACTGAAGCTTTCTTT. This translates into CASSLDLRTRDTEAFF.

The V call is TRBV5-1, the J call TRBJ2-5; D gene unclear. V was pared by 6 bases and J by 2 bases, with 11 bases between. The CDR3 runs 13 residues. Germline V lookup: CDR1 SGHRS, CDR2 YFSETQ. DNA for the CDR3: TGCGCCAGCACCCGAGGCAGACAAGAGACCCAGTACTTC. This gives the protein CASTRGRQETQYF.

This clonotype was observed a few times. The V and J genes are TRBV15 and TRBJ1-5; D is ambiguous. Germline V gives CDR1 LNHNV, CDR2 YYDKDF (reference sequence). V was trimmed by 4 bases and J by 13 bases, leaving 23 bases between them. This CDR3 spans 15 amino acids. The CDR3, as DNA: TGTGCCACCAGCATAGGCAGCATGACATCAGGCGGACAGCATTTT. It is translated as CATSIGSMTSGGQHF.

V usage is TRBV7-2 and J usage is TRBJ2-7; D is uncertain. The germline V and J ends were trimmed by 1 base and 6 bases, with 10 bases remaining between them. Germline values: CDR1 SGHTA, CDR2 FQGNSA. The CDR3 sequence is 13 residues long. The CDR3 DNA reads as TGTGCCAGCAGCTTAGGGGGTGGCGTCGAGCAGTACTTC. Translated, it gives CASSLGGGVEQYF.

V and J are TRBV27 and TRBJ2-7, with D possibly being TRBD1 (5 bases). The CDR3 loop spans 19 amino acids. Germline V lookup: CDR1 MNHEY, CDR2 SMNVEV (reference sequence). Trimming shortened V by 1 base and J by 0 bases, and 22 bases separated the two germline ends. CDR3 region: CASSLFKWYVQAPSYEQYF. The CDR3 nucleotides are TGTGCCAGCAGTTTATTTAAATGGTATGTACAGGCCCCCTCCTACGAGCAGTACTTC.

The rearrangement uses TRBV7-2 and TRBJ2-7, with D uncertain. Trimming took off 4 bases at V and 0 bases at J, with 10 bases between the two ends. This CDR3 is built from 14 residues. Germline V gene lookup returns CDR1 SGHTA and CDR2 FQGNSA. CDR3 in amino acids: CASSSSRRSYEQYF. The CDR3, as DNA: TGTGCCAGCAGCTCCAGCCGTCGCTCCTACGAGCAGTACTTC.